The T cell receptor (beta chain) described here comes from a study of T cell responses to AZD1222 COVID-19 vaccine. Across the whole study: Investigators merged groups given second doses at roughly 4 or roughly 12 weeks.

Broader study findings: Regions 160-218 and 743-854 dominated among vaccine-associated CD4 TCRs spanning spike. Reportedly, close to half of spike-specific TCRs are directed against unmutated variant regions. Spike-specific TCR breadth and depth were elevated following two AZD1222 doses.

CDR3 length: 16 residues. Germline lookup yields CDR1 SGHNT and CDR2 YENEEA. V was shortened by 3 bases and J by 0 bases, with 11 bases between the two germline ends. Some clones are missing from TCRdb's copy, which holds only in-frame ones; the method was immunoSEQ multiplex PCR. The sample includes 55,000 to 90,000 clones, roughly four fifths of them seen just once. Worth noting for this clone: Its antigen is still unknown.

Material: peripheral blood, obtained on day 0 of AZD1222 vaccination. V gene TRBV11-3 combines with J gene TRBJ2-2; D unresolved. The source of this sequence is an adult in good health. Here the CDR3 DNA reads TGTGCCAGCAGCTTGCGTGGACCTACGAACACCGGGGAGCTGTTTTTT. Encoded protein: CASSLRGPTNTGELFF.